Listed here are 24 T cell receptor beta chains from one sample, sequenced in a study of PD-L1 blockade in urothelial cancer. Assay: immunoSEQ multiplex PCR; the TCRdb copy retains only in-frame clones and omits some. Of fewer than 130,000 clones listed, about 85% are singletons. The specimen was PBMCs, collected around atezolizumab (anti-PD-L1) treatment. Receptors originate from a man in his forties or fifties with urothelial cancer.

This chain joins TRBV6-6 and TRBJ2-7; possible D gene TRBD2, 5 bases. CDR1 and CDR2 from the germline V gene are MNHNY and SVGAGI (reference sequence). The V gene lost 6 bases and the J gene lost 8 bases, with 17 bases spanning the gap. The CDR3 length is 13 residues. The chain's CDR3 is CASSRDIGNQQYF. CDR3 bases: TGTGCCAGCAGCCGGGATATAGGGAATCAGCAGTACTTC.

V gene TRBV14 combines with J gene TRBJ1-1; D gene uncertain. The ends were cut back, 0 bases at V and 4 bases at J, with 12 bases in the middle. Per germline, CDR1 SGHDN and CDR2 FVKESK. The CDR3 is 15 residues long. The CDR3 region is CASSQDRGGGTEAFF. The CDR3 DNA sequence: TGTGCCAGCAGCCAAGATCGGGGTGGAGGCACTGAAGCTTTCTTT.

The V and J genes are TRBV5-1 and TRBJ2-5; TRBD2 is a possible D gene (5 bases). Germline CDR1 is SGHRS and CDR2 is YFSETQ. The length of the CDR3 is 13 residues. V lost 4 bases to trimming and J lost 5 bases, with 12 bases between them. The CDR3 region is CASSEGPRETQYF. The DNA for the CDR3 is TGCGCCAGCAGCGAGGGTCCCAGGGAGACCCAGTACTTC.

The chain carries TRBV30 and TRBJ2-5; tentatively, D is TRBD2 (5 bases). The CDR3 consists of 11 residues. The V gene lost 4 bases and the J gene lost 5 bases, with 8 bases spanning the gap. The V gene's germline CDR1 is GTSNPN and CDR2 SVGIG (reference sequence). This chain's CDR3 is CAWMGEETQYF. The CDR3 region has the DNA TGTGCCTGGATGGGAGAGGAGACCCAGTACTTC.

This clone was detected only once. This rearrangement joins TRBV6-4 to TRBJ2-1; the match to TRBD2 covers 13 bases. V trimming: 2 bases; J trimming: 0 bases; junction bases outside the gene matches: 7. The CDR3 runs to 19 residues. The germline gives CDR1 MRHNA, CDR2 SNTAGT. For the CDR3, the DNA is TGTGCCAGCAGTGACCAGGGGACTAGCGGGGTACGCTCCTACAATGAGCAGTTCTTC. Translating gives CASSDQGTSGVRSYNEQFF.

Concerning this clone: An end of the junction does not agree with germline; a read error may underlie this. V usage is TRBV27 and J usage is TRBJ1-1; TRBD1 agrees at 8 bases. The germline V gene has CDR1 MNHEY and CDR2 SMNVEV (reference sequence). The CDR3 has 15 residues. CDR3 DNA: TGTGCCAGCAGTCTATCAAGGACAGGGTACACTGAAGCTTTCTTT. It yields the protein CASSLSRTGYTEAFF.

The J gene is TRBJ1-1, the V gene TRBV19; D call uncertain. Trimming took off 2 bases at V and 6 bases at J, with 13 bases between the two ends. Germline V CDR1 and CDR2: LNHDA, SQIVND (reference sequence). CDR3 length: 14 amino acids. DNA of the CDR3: TGTGCCAGTAGTATAAATCGAGATTTGCCTGAAGCTTTCTTT. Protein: CASSINRDLPEAFF. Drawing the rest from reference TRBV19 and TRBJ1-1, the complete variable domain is DGGITQSPKYLFRKEGQNVTLSCEQNLNHDAMYWYRQDPGQGLRLIYYSQIVNDFQKGDIAEGYSVSREKKESFPLTVTSAQKNPTAFYLCASSINRDLPEAFFGQGTRLTVV.

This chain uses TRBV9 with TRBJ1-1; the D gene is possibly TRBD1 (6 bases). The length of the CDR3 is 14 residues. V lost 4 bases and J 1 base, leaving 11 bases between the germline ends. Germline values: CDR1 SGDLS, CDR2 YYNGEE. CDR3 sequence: CASSRQAANTEAFF. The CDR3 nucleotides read TGTGCCAGCAGCAGACAGGCCGCGAACACTGAAGCTTTCTTT.

In DNA form, the CDR3 reads TGTGCCACCGCAGGGGGAACTGGAAACACCATATATTTT. As protein: CATAGGTGNTIYF. This sequence joins TRBV6-6 and TRBJ1-3; TRBD1 matches at 7 bases. This CDR3 comprises 13 residues. The junction had 5 bases not matched to a gene; V was cut back by 10 bases and J by 2 bases. Germline assignment: CDR1 MNHNY and CDR2 SVGAGI (reference sequence).

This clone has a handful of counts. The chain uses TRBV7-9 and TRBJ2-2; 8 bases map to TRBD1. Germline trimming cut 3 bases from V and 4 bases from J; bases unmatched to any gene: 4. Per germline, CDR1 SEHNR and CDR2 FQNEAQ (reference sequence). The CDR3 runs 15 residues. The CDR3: CASSFRQGITGELFF. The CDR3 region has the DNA TGTGCCAGCAGCTTTAGACAGGGGATCACCGGGGAGCTGTTTTTT.

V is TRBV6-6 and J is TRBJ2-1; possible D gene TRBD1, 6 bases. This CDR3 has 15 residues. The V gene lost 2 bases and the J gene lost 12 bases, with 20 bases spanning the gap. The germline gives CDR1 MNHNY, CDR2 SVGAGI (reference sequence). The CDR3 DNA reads TGTGCCAGCAGTTACGGGACAAGTTCAATGATCGGGCAGTTCTTC. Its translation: CASSYGTSSMIGQFF.

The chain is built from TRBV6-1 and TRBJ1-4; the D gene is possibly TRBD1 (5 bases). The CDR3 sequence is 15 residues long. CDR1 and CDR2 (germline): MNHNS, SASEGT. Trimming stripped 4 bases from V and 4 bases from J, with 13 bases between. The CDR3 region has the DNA TGTGCCAGCAGTGCACAGACAGAGATTAATGAAAAACTGTTTTTT. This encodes CASSAQTEINEKLFF.

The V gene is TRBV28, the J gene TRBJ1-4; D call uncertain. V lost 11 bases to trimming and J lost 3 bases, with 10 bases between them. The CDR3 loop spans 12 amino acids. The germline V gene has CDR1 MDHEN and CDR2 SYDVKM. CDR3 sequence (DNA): TGTGCCCGAGGCGTGTCTAATGAAAAACTGTTTTTT. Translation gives CARGVSNEKLFF.

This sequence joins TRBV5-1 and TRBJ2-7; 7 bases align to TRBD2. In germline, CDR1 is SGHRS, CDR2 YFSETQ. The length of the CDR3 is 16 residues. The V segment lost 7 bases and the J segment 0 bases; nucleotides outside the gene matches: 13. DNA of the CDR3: TGCGCCAGCGCTCCCGATAGCGGGTTTACCTCCTACGAGCAGTACTTC. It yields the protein CASAPDSGFTSYEQYF. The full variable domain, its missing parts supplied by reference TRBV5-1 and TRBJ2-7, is KAGVTQTPRYLIKTRGQQVTLSCSPISGHRSVSWYQQTPGQGLQFLFEYFSETQRNKGNFPGRFSGRQFSNSRSEMNVSTLELGDSALYLCASAPDSGFTSYEQYFGPGTRLTVT.

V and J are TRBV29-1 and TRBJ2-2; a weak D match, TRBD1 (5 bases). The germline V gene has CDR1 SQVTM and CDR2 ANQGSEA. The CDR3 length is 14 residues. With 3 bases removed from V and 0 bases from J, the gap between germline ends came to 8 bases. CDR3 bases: TGCAGCGTTGAGGAAGGGGCGAACACCGGGGAGCTGTTTTTT. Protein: CSVEEGANTGELFF.

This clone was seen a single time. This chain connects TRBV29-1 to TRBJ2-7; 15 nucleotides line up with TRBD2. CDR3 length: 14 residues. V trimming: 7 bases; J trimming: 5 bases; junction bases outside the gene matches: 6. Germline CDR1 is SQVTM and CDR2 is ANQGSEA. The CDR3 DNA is TGCAGCGCTAATGGACTAGCGGGAGGGGACGAGCAGTACTTC. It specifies CSANGLAGGDEQYF.

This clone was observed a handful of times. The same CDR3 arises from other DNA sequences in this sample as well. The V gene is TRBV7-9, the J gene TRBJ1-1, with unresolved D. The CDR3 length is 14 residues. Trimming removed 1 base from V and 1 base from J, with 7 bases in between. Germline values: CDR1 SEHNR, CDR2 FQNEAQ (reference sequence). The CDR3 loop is CASSLGTENTEAFF. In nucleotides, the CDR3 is TGTGCCAGCAGCTTAGGCACAGAGAACACTGAAGCTTTCTTT.

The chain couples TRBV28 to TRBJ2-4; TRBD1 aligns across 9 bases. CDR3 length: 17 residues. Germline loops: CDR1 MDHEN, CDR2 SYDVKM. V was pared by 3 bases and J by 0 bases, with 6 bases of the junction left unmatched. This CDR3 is CASSLGQGKAAKNIQYF. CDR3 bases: TGTGCCAGCAGTTTGGGACAGGGTAAAGCAGCCAAAAACATTCAGTACTTC.

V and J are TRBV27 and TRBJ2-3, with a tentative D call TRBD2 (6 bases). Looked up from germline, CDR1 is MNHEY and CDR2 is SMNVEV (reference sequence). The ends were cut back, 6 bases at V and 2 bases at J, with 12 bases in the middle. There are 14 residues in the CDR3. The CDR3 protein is CASSSGLFTDTQYF. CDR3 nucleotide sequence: TGTGCCAGCAGCTCGGGACTTTTCACAGATACGCAGTATTTT.

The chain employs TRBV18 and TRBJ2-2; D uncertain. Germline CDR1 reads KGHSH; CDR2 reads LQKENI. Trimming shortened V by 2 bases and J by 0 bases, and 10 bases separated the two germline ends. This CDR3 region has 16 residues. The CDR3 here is CASSPWRLANTGELFF. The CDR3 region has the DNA TGTGCCAGCTCACCATGGCGGCTAGCGAACACCGGGGAGCTGTTTTTT. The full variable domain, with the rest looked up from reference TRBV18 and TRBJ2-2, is NAGVMQNPRHLVRRRGQEARLRCSPMKGHSHVYWYRQLPEEGLKFMVYLQKENIIDESGMPKERFSAEFPKEGPSILRIQQVVRGDSAAYFCASSPWRLANTGELFFGEGSRLTVL.

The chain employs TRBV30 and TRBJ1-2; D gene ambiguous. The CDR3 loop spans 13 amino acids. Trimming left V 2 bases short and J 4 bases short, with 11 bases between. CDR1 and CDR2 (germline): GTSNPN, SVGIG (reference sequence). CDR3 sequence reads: CAWSTRGAYGYTF. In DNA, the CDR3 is TGTGCCTGGAGTACCCGGGGAGCCTATGGCTACACCTTC.

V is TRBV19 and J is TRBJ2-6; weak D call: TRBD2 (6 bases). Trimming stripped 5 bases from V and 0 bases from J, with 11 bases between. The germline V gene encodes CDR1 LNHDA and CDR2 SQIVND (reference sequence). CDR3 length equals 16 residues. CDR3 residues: CASSLGLASGANVLTF. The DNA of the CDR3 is TGTGCCAGTAGTCTGGGACTCGCCTCTGGGGCCAACGTCCTGACTTTC.

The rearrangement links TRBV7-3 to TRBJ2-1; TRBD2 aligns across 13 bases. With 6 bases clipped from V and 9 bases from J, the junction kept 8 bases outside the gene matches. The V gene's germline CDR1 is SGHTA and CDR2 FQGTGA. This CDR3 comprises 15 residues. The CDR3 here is CASSLTSGRGREQFF. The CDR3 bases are TGTGCCAGCAGTCTCACTAGCGGGAGGGGCCGTGAGCAGTTCTTC.

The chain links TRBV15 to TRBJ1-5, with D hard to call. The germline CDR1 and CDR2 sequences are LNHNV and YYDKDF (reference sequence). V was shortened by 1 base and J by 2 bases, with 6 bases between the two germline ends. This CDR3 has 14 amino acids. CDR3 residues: CATSRAGGNQPQHF. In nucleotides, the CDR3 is TGTGCCACCAGCAGAGCCGGGGGCAATCAGCCCCAGCATTTT.